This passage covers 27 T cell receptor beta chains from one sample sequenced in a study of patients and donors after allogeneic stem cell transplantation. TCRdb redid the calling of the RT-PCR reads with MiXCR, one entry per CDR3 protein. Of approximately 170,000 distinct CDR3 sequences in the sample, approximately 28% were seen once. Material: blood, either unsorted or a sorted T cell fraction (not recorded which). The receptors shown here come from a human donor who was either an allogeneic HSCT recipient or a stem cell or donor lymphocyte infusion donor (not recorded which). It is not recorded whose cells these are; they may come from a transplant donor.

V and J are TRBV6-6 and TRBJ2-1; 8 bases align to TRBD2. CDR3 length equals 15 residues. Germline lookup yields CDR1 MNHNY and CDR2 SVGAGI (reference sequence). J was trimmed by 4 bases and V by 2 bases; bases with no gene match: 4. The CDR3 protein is CASSYEASGYNEQFF. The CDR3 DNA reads TGTGCCAGCAGTTACGAGGCTAGCGGGTACAATGAGCAGTTCTTC.

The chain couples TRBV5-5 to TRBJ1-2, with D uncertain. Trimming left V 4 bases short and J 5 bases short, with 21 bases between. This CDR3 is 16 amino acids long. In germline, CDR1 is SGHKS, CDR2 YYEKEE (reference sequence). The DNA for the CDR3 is TGTGCCAGCAGCCCCATGCGGCAGGCAAATTGGTATGGCTACACCTTC. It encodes CASSPMRQANWYGYTF.

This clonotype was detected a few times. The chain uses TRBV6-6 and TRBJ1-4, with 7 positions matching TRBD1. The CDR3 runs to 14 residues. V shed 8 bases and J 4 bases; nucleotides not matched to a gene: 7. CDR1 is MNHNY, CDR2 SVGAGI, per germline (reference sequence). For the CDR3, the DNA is TGTGCCAGCTCGACAGGGCCTAGTAATGAAAAACTGTTTTTT. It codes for CASSTGPSNEKLFF.

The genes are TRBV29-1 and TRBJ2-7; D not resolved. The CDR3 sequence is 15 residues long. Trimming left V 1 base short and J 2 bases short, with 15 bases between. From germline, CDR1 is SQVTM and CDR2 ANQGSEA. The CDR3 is CSVEAPNFGAYEQYF. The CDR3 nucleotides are TGCAGCGTTGAAGCCCCGAACTTTGGAGCCTACGAGCAGTACTTC.

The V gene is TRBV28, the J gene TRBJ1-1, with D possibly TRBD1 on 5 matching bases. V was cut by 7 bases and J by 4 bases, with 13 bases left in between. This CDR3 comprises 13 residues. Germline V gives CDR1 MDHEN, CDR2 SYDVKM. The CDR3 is CASTLFGATEAFF. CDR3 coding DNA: TGTGCCAGCACCCTATTTGGGGCCACTGAAGCTTTCTTT.

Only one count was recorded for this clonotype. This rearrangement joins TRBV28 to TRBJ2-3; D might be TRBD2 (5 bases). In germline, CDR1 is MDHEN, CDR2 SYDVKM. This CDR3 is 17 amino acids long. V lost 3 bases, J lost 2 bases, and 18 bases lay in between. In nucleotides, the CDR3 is TGTGCCAGCAGTTTGGGCTTTAGGGAGACATACACAGATACGCAGTATTTT. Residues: CASSLGFRETYTDTQYF.

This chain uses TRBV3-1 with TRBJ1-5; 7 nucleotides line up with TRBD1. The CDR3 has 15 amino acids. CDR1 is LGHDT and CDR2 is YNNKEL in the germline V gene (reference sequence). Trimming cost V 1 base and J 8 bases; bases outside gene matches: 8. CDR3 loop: CASSQVRGKFKPQHF. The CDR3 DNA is TGTGCCAGCAGCCAAGTCAGGGGGAAGTTTAAGCCCCAGCATTTT.

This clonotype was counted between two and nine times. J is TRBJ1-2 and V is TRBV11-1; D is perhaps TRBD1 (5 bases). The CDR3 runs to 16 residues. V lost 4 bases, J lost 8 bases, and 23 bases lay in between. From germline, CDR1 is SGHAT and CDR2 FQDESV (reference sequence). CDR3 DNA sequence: TGTGCCAGCAGCTCCCGGGACCCTCAGCCGACGGGCGGCTACACCTTC. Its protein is CASSSRDPQPTGGYTF. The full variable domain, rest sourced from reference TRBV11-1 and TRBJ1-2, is EAEVAQSPRYKITEKSQAVAFWCDPISGHATLYWYRQILGQGPELLVQFQDESVVDDSQLPKDRFSAERLKGVDSTLKIQPAELGDSAMYLCASSSRDPQPTGGYTFGSGTRLTVV.

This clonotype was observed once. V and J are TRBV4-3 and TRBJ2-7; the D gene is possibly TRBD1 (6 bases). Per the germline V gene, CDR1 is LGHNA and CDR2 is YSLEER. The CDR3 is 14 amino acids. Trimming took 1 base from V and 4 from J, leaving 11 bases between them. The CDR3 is CASSQGGRGYEQYF. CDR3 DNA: TGCGCCAGCAGCCAAGGGGGGCGAGGGTACGAGCAGTACTTC.

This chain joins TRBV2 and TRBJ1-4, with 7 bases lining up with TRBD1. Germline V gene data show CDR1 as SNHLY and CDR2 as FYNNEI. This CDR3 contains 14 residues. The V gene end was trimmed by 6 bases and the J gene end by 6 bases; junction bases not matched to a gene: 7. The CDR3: CASSTGVGYEKLFF. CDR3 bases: TGTGCCAGCAGCACAGGGGTCGGCTATGAAAAACTGTTTTTT.

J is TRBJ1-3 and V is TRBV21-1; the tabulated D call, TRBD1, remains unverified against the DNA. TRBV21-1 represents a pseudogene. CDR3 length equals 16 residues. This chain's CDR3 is CASSTTGAYTGNTIYF. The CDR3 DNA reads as TGTGCCAGCAGCACCACAGGGGCATATACTGGAAACACCATATATTTT.

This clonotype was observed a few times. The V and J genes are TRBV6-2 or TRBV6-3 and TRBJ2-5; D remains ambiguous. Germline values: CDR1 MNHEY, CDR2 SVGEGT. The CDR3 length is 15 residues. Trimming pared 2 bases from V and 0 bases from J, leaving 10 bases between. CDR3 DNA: TGTGCCAGCAGTTACAACCTGAGGTACCAAGAGACCCAGTACTTC. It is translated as CASSYNLRYQETQYF.

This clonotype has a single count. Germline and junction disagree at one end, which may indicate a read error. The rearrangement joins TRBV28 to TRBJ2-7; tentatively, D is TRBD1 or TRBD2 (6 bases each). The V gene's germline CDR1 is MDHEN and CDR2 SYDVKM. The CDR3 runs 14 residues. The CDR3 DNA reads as TGTGCCAGCAGTTTCTTCGCAGGGGAGGCCGCTTGCATCTTC. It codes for CASSFFAGEAACIF.

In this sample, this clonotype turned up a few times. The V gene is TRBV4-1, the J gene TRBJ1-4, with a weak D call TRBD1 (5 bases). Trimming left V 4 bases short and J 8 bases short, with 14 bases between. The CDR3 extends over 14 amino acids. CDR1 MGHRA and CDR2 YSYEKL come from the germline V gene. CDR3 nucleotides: TGCGCCAGCAGCCGTGGAGGGGCGGGAGAAAAACTGTTTTTT. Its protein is CASSRGGAGEKLFF.

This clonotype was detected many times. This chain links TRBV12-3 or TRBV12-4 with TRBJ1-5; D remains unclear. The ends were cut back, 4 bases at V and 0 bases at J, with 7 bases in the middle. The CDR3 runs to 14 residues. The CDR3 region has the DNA TGTGCCAGCAGTTCCTGGGATAGCAATCAGCCCCAGCATTTT. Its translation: CASSSWDSNQPQHF.

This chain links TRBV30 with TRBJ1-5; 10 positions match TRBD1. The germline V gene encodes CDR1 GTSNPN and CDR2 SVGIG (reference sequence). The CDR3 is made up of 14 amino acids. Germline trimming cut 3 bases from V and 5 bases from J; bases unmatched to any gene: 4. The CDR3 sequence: CAWSRGTGDQPQHF. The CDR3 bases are TGTGCCTGGAGCCGCGGGACAGGGGATCAGCCCCAGCATTTT.

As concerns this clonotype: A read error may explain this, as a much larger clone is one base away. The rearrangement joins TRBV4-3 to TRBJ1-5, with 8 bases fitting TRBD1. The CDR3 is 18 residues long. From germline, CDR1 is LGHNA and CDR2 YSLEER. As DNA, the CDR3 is TGCGCCAGCAGCCAAGTCCCATTGGGACAGGCTAGCAATCGGCCCCAGCATTTT. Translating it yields CASSQVPLGQASNRPQHF.

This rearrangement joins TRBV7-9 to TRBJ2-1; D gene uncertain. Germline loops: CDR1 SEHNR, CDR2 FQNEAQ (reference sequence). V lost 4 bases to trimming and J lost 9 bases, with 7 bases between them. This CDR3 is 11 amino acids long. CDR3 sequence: CASSWASEQFF. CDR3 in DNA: TGTGCCAGCAGCTGGGCATCTGAGCAGTTCTTC. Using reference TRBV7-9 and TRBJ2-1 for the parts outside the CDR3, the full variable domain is DTGVSQNPRHKITKRGQNVTFRCDPISEHNRLYWYRQTLGQGPEFLTYFQNEAQLEKSRLLSDRFSAERPKGSFSTLEIQRTEQGDSAMYLCASSWASEQFFGPGTRLTVL.

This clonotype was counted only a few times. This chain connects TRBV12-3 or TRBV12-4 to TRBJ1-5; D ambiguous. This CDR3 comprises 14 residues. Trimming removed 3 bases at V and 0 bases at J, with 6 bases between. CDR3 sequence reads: CASSFEYSNQPQHF. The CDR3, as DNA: TGTGCCAGCAGTTTTGAGTATAGCAATCAGCCCCAGCATTTT.

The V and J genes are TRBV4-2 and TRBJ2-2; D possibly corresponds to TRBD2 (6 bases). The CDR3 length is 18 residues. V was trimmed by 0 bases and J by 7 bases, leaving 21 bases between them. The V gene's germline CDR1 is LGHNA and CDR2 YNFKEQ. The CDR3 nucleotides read TGTGCCAGCAGCCAAGACCACTCGGGGGTACTAGTATTCGGGGAGCTGTTTTTT. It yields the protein CASSQDHSGVLVFGELFF.

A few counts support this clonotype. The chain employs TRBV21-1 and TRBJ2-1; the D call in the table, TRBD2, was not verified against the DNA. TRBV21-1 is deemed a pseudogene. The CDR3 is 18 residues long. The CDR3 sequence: CASSKVGVLAGHFNEQFF. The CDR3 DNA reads TGTGCCAGCAGCAAAGTAGGTGTACTAGCGGGACATTTCAATGAGCAGTTCTTC.

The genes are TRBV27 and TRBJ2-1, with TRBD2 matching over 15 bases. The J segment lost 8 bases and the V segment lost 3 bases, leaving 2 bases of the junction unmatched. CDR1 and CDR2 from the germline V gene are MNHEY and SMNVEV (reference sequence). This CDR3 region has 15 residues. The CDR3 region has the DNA TGTGCCAGCAGTTTCGGGACTAGCGGGAGGTATGAGCAGTTCTTC. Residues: CASSFGTSGRYEQFF.

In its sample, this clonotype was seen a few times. This chain's CDR3 is CASNSGGGREGYTF. The CDR3 DNA reads TGTGCCAGCAACTCAGGCGGGGGCCGGGAGGGCTACACCTTC. The chain combines TRBV3-1 with TRBJ1-2; D might be TRBD1 (6 bases). This CDR3 has 14 residues. V was clipped by 7 bases and J by 8 bases, with 20 bases between them. CDR1 LGHDT and CDR2 YNNKEL come from the germline V gene (reference sequence).

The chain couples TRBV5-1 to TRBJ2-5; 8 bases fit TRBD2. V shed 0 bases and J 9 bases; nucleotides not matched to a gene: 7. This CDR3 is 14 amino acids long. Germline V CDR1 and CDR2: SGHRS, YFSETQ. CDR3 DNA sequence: TGCGCCAGCAGCTTGGACCCGGGAGGGGAGTCCCAGTACTTC. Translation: CASSLDPGGESQYF.

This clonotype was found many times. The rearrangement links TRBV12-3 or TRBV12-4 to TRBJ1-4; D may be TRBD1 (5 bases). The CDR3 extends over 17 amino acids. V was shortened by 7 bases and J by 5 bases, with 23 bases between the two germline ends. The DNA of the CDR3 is TGTGCCAGCACTAACCTTGGAAGTTTACAGGTCAATGAAAAACTGTTTTTT. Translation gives CASTNLGSLQVNEKLFF.

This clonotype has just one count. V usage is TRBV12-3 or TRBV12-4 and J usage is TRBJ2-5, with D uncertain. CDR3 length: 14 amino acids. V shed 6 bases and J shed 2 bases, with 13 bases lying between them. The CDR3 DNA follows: TGTGCCAGCAGCCCTGGGGATTCTCAAGAGACCCAGTACTTC. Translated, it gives CASSPGDSQETQYF.

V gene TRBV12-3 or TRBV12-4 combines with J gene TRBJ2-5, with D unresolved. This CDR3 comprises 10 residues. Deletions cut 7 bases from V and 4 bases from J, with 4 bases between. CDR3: CASKGETQYF. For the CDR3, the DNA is TGTGCCAGCAAGGGAGAGACCCAGTACTTC.